A single sample gave rise to the 20 T cell receptor beta chains below, sequenced in a study of cytomegalovirus exposure and HLA in healthy donors. 60 Vbeta and 13 Jbeta primers were used in PCR. Libraries were prepared by immunoSEQ multiplex PCR; TCRdb keeps only in-frame clonotypes and omits some of them. The data show 90,000 to 120,000 clones, 76% seen once. The material sequenced was PBMCs. These receptors all come from a woman in her forties or fifties in good health and CMV-seropositive.

A few counts support this clone. The chain is built from TRBV6-1 and TRBJ1-1; tentatively, D is TRBD1 (6 bases). Germline lookup yields CDR1 MNHNS and CDR2 SASEGT. V lost 5 bases and J lost 0, with 10 bases in between. The CDR3 loop spans 14 amino acids. Here the CDR3 reads CASSRGGMNTEAFF. The CDR3 bases are TGTGCCAGCAGTCGGGGGGGCATGAACACTGAAGCTTTCTTT.

This clone was recorded once. This chain connects TRBV11-3 to TRBJ2-3, with 9 bases fitting TRBD2. Germline CDR1 is SGHNT and CDR2 is YENEEA. J gave up 2 bases and V 6 bases, and 6 bases lay outside the gene matches. This CDR3 has 15 amino acids. The CDR3 bases are TGTGCCAGCAGTCCTAGCGGGACTACCACAGATACGCAGTATTTT. Translated: CASSPSGTTTDTQYF.

The chain is built from TRBV5-1 and TRBJ1-1; 8 nucleotides align to TRBD1. In germline, CDR1 is SGHRS, CDR2 YFSETQ. The ends lost 3 bases at V and 0 bases at J; junction bases unmatched: 4. The CDR3 spans 15 residues. In DNA, the CDR3 is TGCGCCAGCAGCTCATTGACAGGGGTGAACACTGAAGCTTTCTTT. It translates to CASSSLTGVNTEAFF.

To note about this clone: Mismatch with germline at one junction end may stem from a read error. The J gene is TRBJ2-7, the V gene TRBV6-1, with D possibly TRBD2 on 6 matching bases. The CDR3 sequence is 12 residues long. Per germline, CDR1 MNHNS and CDR2 SASEGT. CDR3 sequence reads: CASNPAGLEQHF. The CDR3 DNA reads as TGTGCCAGCAACCCAGCGGGTCTCGAGCAGCACTTC.

V is TRBV6-1 and J is TRBJ2-7; tentative D call: TRBD1 (6 bases). CDR3 size: 19 residues. The V end was cut by 3 bases, the J end by 3 bases, with 27 bases between. Looked up from germline, CDR1 is MNHNS and CDR2 is SASEGT. In DNA, the CDR3 is TGTGCCAGCAGTGATTATCGGGGAAACGACAGGCCCAGGGGCTACGAGCAGTACTTC. The encoded protein is CASSDYRGNDRPRGYEQYF.

The V call is TRBV27, the J call TRBJ2-5; 7 bases line up with TRBD2. Germline CDR1 reads MNHEY; CDR2 reads SMNVEV (reference sequence). The CDR3 is made up of 13 amino acids. Losses at the gene ends were 1 base for V and 4 bases for J; bases not matched to a gene: 0. The CDR3 protein is CASSLWEGETQYF. CDR3 DNA: TGTGCCAGCAGTTTATGGGAGGGAGAGACCCAGTACTTC.

This clone showed up just once. V is TRBV30 and J is TRBJ1-5, with D possibly matching TRBD1 (5 bases). Germline V gives CDR1 GTSNPN, CDR2 SVGIG (reference sequence). With 5 bases removed from V and 6 bases from J, the gap between germline ends came to 14 bases. The CDR3 runs to 13 residues. The CDR3 nucleotides read TGTGCCTGGGGCCAGGGACTTGGTCAGCCCCAGCATTTT. As protein: CAWGQGLGQPQHF. Full variable domain (remainder filled in from reference TRBV30 and TRBJ1-5): SQTIHQWPATLVQPVGSPLSLECTVEGTSNPNLYWYRQAAGRGLQLLFYSVGIGQISSEVPQNLSASRPQDRQFILSSKKLLLSDSGFYLCAWGQGLGQPQHFGDGTRLSIL.

The rearrangement links TRBV6-4 to TRBJ2-5, with unresolved D. The DNA matches TRBJ2-7 better at its end, which makes the J call doubtful. CDR1 is MRHNA and CDR2 is SNTAGT in the germline V gene. This CDR3 is built from 14 residues. CDR3 sequence: CASRRESFSYEQYF. The DNA for the CDR3 is TGTGCCAGCAGGAGAGAAAGTTTTAGCTACGAGCAGTACTTC.

V is TRBV7-9 and J is TRBJ1-2; D possibly corresponds to TRBD1 (5 bases). Trimming took off 5 bases at V and 8 bases at J, with 24 bases between the two ends. The CDR3 is 16 amino acids. Germline assignment: CDR1 SEHNR and CDR2 FQNEAQ (reference sequence). CDR3 nucleotide sequence: TGTGCCAGCAGCCTCTTAAATGAGGAGGGACTTTGGGGCTACACCTTC. This encodes CASSLLNEEGLWGYTF.

The chain links TRBV5-6 to TRBJ2-3; 10 bases align to TRBD2. V lost 3 bases to trimming and J lost 7 bases; unmatched junction nucleotides: 11. The CDR3 runs to 16 residues. The germline V gene encodes CDR1 SGHDT and CDR2 YYEEEE. The CDR3 loop reads CASSSLAGGHGYTQYF. For the CDR3, the DNA is TGTGCCAGCAGCTCATTAGCGGGGGGACATGGCTATACGCAGTATTTT.

The V call is TRBV6-1, the J call TRBJ1-5; D is possibly TRBD1 (5 bases). The CDR3 has 16 residues. V lost 1 base, J lost 0 bases, and 10 bases lay in between. Germline V gene sequence: CDR1 MNHNS, CDR2 SASEGT. The CDR3 DNA follows: TGTGCCAGCAGTGAAGTTGCGACAGTTAGCAATCAGCCCCAGCATTTT. This codes for CASSEVATVSNQPQHF.

This sequence joins TRBV6-1 and TRBJ1-4; 9 positions agree with TRBD1. V shed 2 bases, J shed 7 bases, and the junction held 8 bases outside the gene matches. This CDR3 region has 16 residues. Germline CDR1 is MNHNS and CDR2 is SASEGT. CDR3 residues: CASSELVGQGGEKLFF. The CDR3 DNA reads as TGTGCCAGCAGTGAATTAGTGGGACAGGGTGGTGAAAAACTGTTTTTT.

The chain is built from TRBV2 and TRBJ2-7; 10 nucleotides align to TRBD1. This CDR3 has 15 amino acids. Germline assignment: CDR1 SNHLY and CDR2 FYNNEI. V dropped 6 bases and J dropped 1; count of bases not matched to a gene: 6. CDR3 nucleotide sequence: TGTGCCAGCAGAGCTGGGACAGGGGTTTCCTACGAGCAGTACTTC. It codes for CASRAGTGVSYEQYF.

The chain uses TRBV2 and TRBJ2-3, with a tentative D call TRBD1 (6 bases). This CDR3 has 16 amino acids. V shed 5 bases and J shed 2 bases, with 17 bases lying between them. Germline V gives CDR1 SNHLY, CDR2 FYNNEI. CDR3 sequence: CASSRTGTPNTDTQYF. CDR3 nucleotides: TGTGCCAGCAGTCGAACCGGGACACCGAACACAGATACGCAGTATTTT.

V gene TRBV7-9 combines with J gene TRBJ1-2; perhaps TRBD1 as D (5 bases). V lost 1 base, J lost 4 bases, and 10 bases lay in between. The CDR3 has 14 residues. Germline V gene sequence: CDR1 SEHNR, CDR2 FQNEAQ (reference sequence). Here the CDR3 DNA reads TGTGCCAGCAGCTTAGATGGGGGGAGCTATGGCTACACCTTC. Residues: CASSLDGGSYGYTF.

This chain links TRBV29-1 with TRBJ2-2, with 7 bases fitting TRBD2. Trimming took 1 base from V and 2 from J; bases not matched to a gene: 4. Germline V gene sequence: CDR1 SQVTM, CDR2 ANQGSEA. This CDR3 has 15 amino acids. DNA for the CDR3: TGCAGCGTTGAAGGGAGCGGGGTTAACACCGGGGAGCTGTTTTTT. It is translated as CSVEGSGVNTGELFF.

J is TRBJ1-3 and V is TRBV29-1; 7 bases map to TRBD1. V lost 6 bases and J lost 4; bases outside the gene matches: 6. The CDR3 spans 13 residues. Germline values: CDR1 SQVTM, CDR2 ANQGSEA. CDR3: CSVETGRGNTIYF. The DNA for the CDR3 is TGCAGCGTCGAGACAGGGAGAGGAAACACCATATATTTT.

The chain has TRBV5-1 and TRBJ2-3; 7 bases fit TRBD2. CDR3 length equals 17 residues. Germline-derived CDR1 and CDR2 are SGHRS and YFSETQ. The V and J ends lost 4 bases and 0 bases, in that order; junction bases with no gene match: 11. Here the CDR3 reads CASSPAPQRGSTDTQYF. Written as DNA, the CDR3 is TGCGCCAGCAGCCCGGCTCCCCAGCGGGGTAGCACAGATACGCAGTATTTT.

The rearrangement joins TRBV15 to TRBJ2-7, with 10 bases aligning to TRBD2. The CDR3 runs 15 residues. Trimming at V came to 5 bases and at J to 2 bases, leaving 6 bases not matched to a gene. The germline CDR1 and CDR2 sequences are LNHNV and YYDKDF (reference sequence). CDR3 in amino acids: CATSEGLAEPYEQYF. The CDR3 region has the DNA TGTGCCACCAGCGAAGGACTAGCGGAACCCTACGAGCAGTACTTC.

This clone was observed a single time. The rearrangement uses TRBV6-6 and TRBJ2-3, with D perhaps matching TRBD2 (6 bases). The germline V gene encodes CDR1 MNHNY and CDR2 SVGAGI (reference sequence). The length of the CDR3 is 15 residues. The germline V and J ends were trimmed by 3 bases and 6 bases, with 16 bases remaining between them. The CDR3 spells CASSYWDSQADTQYF. The DNA for the CDR3 is TGTGCCAGCAGTTATTGGGACTCCCAGGCCGATACGCAGTATTTT.